What follows describes a single TCR beta chain. Its antigen is unknown. Sequenced by immunoSEQ multiplex PCR; TCRdb stores in-frame clones only, minus some. The data show some 110,000 clones, about four fifths seen once. Per germline, CDR1 ENHRY and CDR2 SYGVKD. CDR3 length: 17 amino acids. V was clipped by 2 bases and J by 1 base; unmatched bases: 7. The record originates from a study of radiotherapy plus CTLA-4 blockade in lung cancer. Across the whole study: 15% to 20% of patients responded objectively, and 31% achieved disease control.

Study observations and caveats: Among reported predictors of response, early blood T cell clone dynamics with interferon-beta performed best.

The chain has TRBV10-3 and TRBJ2-3; 9 positions match TRBD1. The sequencing used peripheral blood, collected from a patient treated with radiotherapy plus ipilimumab. This sequence originates from a human donor with non-small cell lung cancer who had a partial response to radiotherapy plus ipilimumab. In DNA form, the CDR3 reads TGTGCCATCAGTGAGGGGACAGGGAGTAAAGGCACAGATACGCAGTATTTT. This codes for CAISEGTGSKGTDTQYF.